The entry that follows covers one T cell receptor (beta chain) sequence. The germline V gene has CDR1 SGDLS and CDR2 YYNGEE. The length of the CDR3 is 14 residues. V trimming: 0 bases; J trimming: 5 bases; junction bases outside the gene matches: 4. These data belong to a study of T cell changes during pregnancy in multiple sclerosis. Clones were read by immunoSEQ multiplex PCR, and TCRdb kept only the in-frame ones, dropping some. The repertoire includes roughly 100,000 clones, 92% of them detected once, and 0.93% sits in the top ten. The TCR originated in a female donor with multiple sclerosis, enrolled in a pregnancy study. Sequences were derived from peripheral blood, sampled after pregnancy. The rearrangement uses TRBV9 and TRBJ2-5; TRBD1 matches at 7 bases. The CDR3 nucleotides read TGTGCCAGCAGCGTAGCATACAGGGGTGAGACCCAGTACTTC. Its translation: CASSVAYRGETQYF.